Listed here are 29 T cell receptor beta chains from one sample, sequenced in a study of cytomegalovirus exposure and HLA in healthy donors. Researchers ran the PCR with 60 Vbeta and 13 Jbeta primers. TCRdb keeps only in-frame clones here, not all; method: immunoSEQ multiplex PCR. This repertoire shows 150,000 to 200,000 clones, nearly 80% found once; its top ten account for approximately 15%. Specimen: PBMCs. These receptors were collected from a woman in her thirties or forties in good health and CMV-seronegative.

This sequence joins TRBV2 and TRBJ1-1; D unclear. Germline V gene sequence: CDR1 SNHLY, CDR2 FYNNEI. V lost 4 bases to trimming and J lost 11 bases, with 11 bases between them. The CDR3 has 11 residues. The CDR3 DNA reads as TGTGCCAGCAGTGGGCGGGTCGCGGCTTTCTTT. Amino acid sequence: CASSGRVAAFF.

CDR3 protein: CASSDTGGPSNEQFF. The CDR3 DNA is TGTGCCAGCAGTGACACCGGGGGACCCAGCAATGAGCAGTTCTTC. The chain links TRBV6-4 to TRBJ2-1; the D gene is possibly TRBD2 (6 bases). V was pared by 2 bases and J by 6 bases, with 14 bases between. Germline V lookup: CDR1 MRHNA, CDR2 SNTAGT. The CDR3 totals 15 residues.

The chain joins TRBV7-9 to TRBJ2-3, with a tentative D call TRBD1 (6 bases). The CDR3 totals 15 residues. CDR1 is SEHNR, CDR2 FQNEAQ, per germline (reference sequence). V was pared by 1 base and J by 2 bases, with 10 bases between. This chain's CDR3 is CASSLVDSITDTQYF. As DNA, the CDR3 is TGTGCCAGCAGCTTAGTGGACAGCATCACAGATACGCAGTATTTT.

This chain joins TRBV6-6 and TRBJ1-2; maybe TRBD1 (6 bases). This CDR3 comprises 16 residues. The germline CDR1 and CDR2 sequences are MNHNY and SVGAGI (reference sequence). Deletions cut 0 bases from V and 7 bases from J, with 18 bases between. The DNA for the CDR3 is TGTGCCAGCAGTTACTCGAATCCCAGGGGAAATTTTGGCTACACCTTC. It specifies CASSYSNPRGNFGYTF.

A few counts support this clone. The gene calls are TRBV7-9 and TRBJ2-1; TRBD1 is a possible D gene (5 bases). From germline, CDR1 is SEHNR and CDR2 FQNEAQ (reference sequence). This CDR3 spans 14 amino acids. V was trimmed by 4 bases and J by 9 bases, leaving 16 bases between them. The CDR3 protein is CASSSTTGSLEQFF. Here the CDR3 DNA reads TGTGCCAGCAGCTCGACCACAGGTTCCCTTGAGCAGTTCTTC.

This chain connects TRBV28 to TRBJ1-2; 8 nucleotides agree with TRBD1. The CDR3 sequence is 14 residues long. J gave up 8 bases and V 2 bases, and 7 bases lay outside the gene matches. The germline V gene has CDR1 MDHEN and CDR2 SYDVKM. In DNA, the CDR3 is TGTGCCAGCAGTTTACCCGGACAGGGTTGGGGCTACACCTTC. As protein: CASSLPGQGWGYTF.

The gene calls are TRBV10-2 and TRBJ2-7, with 8 positions matching TRBD1. The CDR3 totals 12 residues. Per germline, CDR1 WSHSY and CDR2 SAAADI. The junction had 3 bases not matched to a gene; V was cut back by 6 bases and J by 5 bases. The CDR3 is CASSTGGHEQYF. The CDR3 DNA follows: TGCGCCAGCAGCACAGGGGGGCACGAGCAGTACTTC.

CDR3 in amino acids: CASSQDQAGGVPYGYTF. For the CDR3, the DNA is TGCGCCAGCAGCCAAGATCAGGCTGGAGGGGTCCCCTATGGCTACACCTTC. This chain uses TRBV4-3 with TRBJ1-2; D perhaps matches TRBD1 (5 bases). The CDR3 loop spans 17 amino acids. V was cut by 0 bases and J by 4 bases, with 18 bases left in between. Germline V gene lookup returns CDR1 LGHNA and CDR2 YSLEER.

V is TRBV28 and J is TRBJ1-1, with D uncertain. Between the trimmed V and J ends, which lost 6 bases and 1 base, there was a span of 15 bases. This CDR3 spans 15 amino acids. CDR1 is MDHEN, CDR2 SYDVKM, per germline. The CDR3: CASRTPKWRNTEAFF. The CDR3 nucleotides are TGTGCCAGCAGAACCCCGAAGTGGAGGAACACTGAAGCTTTCTTT.

This clone was seen just once. The chain employs TRBV25-1 and TRBJ2-1; D unclear. This CDR3 contains 15 residues. The germline gives CDR1 MGHDK, CDR2 SYGVNS. The V end lost 3 bases, the J end lost 5 bases, and 14 bases lay between the germline ends. This chain's CDR3 is CASSDATEPHNEQFF. As DNA, the CDR3 is TGTGCCAGCAGTGACGCCACTGAACCTCACAATGAGCAGTTCTTC.

V is TRBV5-4 and J is TRBJ2-1; D is unresolved. This CDR3 has 14 residues. Germline V gene data show CDR1 as SGHNT and CDR2 as YYREEE (reference sequence). The germline V and J ends were trimmed by 0 bases and 6 bases, with 10 bases remaining between them. CDR3 nucleotides: TGTGCCAGCAGCTTGGAACCGCTAGGCAATGAGCAGTTCTTC. Protein product: CASSLEPLGNEQFF. The variable domain in full, with the rest retrieved from reference TRBV5-4 and TRBJ2-1, is ETGVTQSPTHLIKTRGQQVTLRCSSQSGHNTVSWYQQALGQGPQFIFQYYREEENGRGNFPPRFSGLQFPNYSSELNVNALELDDSALYLCASSLEPLGNEQFFGPGTRLTVL.

This clone has more than one count but fewer than ten. V usage is TRBV11-1 and J usage is TRBJ2-2; 7 bases are a match to TRBD2. The germline V gene encodes CDR1 SGHAT and CDR2 FQDESV (reference sequence). V dropped 1 base and J dropped 4; count of bases not matched to a gene: 6. The CDR3 has 16 amino acids. The CDR3 DNA sequence: TGTGCCAGCAGCTTAGTGAGCGGGGCGACCACCGGGGAGCTGTTTTTT. It translates to CASSLVSGATTGELFF.

V usage is TRBV6-1 and J usage is TRBJ1-2; no definite D call. The CDR3 totals 14 residues. With 0 bases removed from V and 2 bases from J, the gap between germline ends came to 7 bases. The germline gives CDR1 MNHNS, CDR2 SASEGT. The CDR3 DNA follows: TGTGCCAGCAGTGAAGCGCCCGAGAACTATGGCTACACCTTC. Protein sequence: CASSEAPENYGYTF.

V and J are TRBV7-2 and TRBJ1-2, with D possibly TRBD1 on 5 matching bases. CDR3 size: 15 residues. Trimming cost V 4 bases and J 3 bases, with 15 bases left between them. Germline V gives CDR1 SGHTA, CDR2 FQGNSA. CDR3: CASSSLLDIHYGYTF. DNA of the CDR3: TGTGCCAGCAGCTCCCTTCTGGACATACACTATGGCTACACCTTC.

This clone was observed a single time. The J gene is TRBJ1-4, the V gene TRBV19; 9 nucleotides align to TRBD1. V lost 3 bases and J lost 0; bases outside the gene matches: 2. Germline CDR1 LNHDA, CDR2 SQIVND (reference sequence). The CDR3 consists of 16 residues. The chain's CDR3 is CASSIGQGSTNEKLFF. CDR3 nucleotide sequence: TGTGCCAGTAGTATCGGACAGGGGTCAACTAATGAAAAACTGTTTTTT.

Only a few counts were recorded for this clone. This chain links TRBV7-2 with TRBJ2-1; D is possibly TRBD2 (6 bases). CDR1 and CDR2 (germline): SGHTA, FQGNSA. Trimming removed 4 bases from V and 8 bases from J, with 12 bases in between. The CDR3 sequence is 13 residues long. The CDR3 region is CASSWDFGYEQFF. The CDR3 DNA sequence: TGTGCCAGCAGCTGGGACTTCGGCTATGAGCAGTTCTTC.

The V gene is TRBV5-1, the J gene TRBJ1-6; no reliable D call. Germline V gives CDR1 SGHRS, CDR2 YFSETQ. This CDR3 contains 14 residues. The ends were cut back, 4 bases at V and 0 bases at J, with 5 bases in the middle. CDR3 nucleotide sequence: TGCGCCAGCAGCAGGAGCTCCTATAATTCACCCCTCCACTTT. Translating it yields CASSRSSYNSPLHF.

V usage is TRBV9 and J usage is TRBJ1-5, with TRBD1 matching over 9 bases. The CDR3 is 16 residues long. Germline V lookup: CDR1 SGDLS, CDR2 YYNGEE. The J segment lost 5 bases and the V segment lost 3 bases, leaving 9 bases of the junction unmatched. CDR3 nucleotide sequence: TGTGCCAGCAGCGGAGGGGGGACAGGGCCAGATCAGCCCCAGCATTTT. Its translation is CASSGGGTGPDQPQHF. Filled out from reference TRBV9 and TRBJ1-5, the complete variable domain reads DSGVTQTPKHLITATGQRVTLRCSPRSGDLSVYWYQQSLDQGLQFLIQYYNGEERAKGNILERFSAQQFPDLHSELNLSSLELGDSALYFCASSGGGTGPDQPQHFGDGTRLSIL.

Here the CDR3 reads CASSGTGSWEQYF. CDR3 sequence (DNA): TGTGCCAGCAGTGGTACGGGGTCGTGGGAGCAGTACTTC. This chain connects TRBV2 to TRBJ2-7; D possibly corresponds to TRBD2 (5 bases). The germline CDR1 and CDR2 sequences are SNHLY and FYNNEI. The CDR3 consists of 13 residues. Trimming stripped 4 bases from V and 7 bases from J, with 14 bases between. The whole variable domain, remainder taken from reference TRBV2 and TRBJ2-7, is EPEVTQTPSHQVTQMGQEVILRCVPISNHLYFYWYRQILGQKVEFLVSFYNNEISEKSEIFDDQFSVERPDGSNFTLKIRSTKLEDSAMYFCASSGTGSWEQYFGPGTRLTVT.

This clone was observed once. The gene calls are TRBV7-2 and TRBJ2-5; 8 nucleotides line up with TRBD2. The J call is uncertain, as TRBJ2-7 better fits the DNA end. CDR3 length: 14 residues. Germline V CDR1 and CDR2: SGHTA, FQGNSA. CDR3 sequence (DNA): TGTGCCAGCAGCCCCGGGACTAGTTTCTACGAGCAGTACTTC. This translates into CASSPGTSFYEQYF.

This sequence joins TRBV7-3 and TRBJ1-1; weak D call: TRBD1 (6 bases). The CDR3 covers 14 residues. Germline loops: CDR1 SGHTA, CDR2 FQGTGA. Trimming stripped 4 bases from V and 1 base from J, with 10 bases between. The CDR3 nucleotides are TGTGCCAGCAGCTACAGGGTTAAGAACACTGAAGCTTTCTTT. It is translated as CASSYRVKNTEAFF.

V and J are TRBV9 and TRBJ1-3; 8 bases are shared with TRBD1. The V gene end was trimmed by 0 bases and the J gene end by 6 bases; junction bases not matched to a gene: 8. Germline assignment: CDR1 SGDLS and CDR2 YYNGEE. The CDR3 is made up of 16 amino acids. CDR3 in DNA: TGTGCCAGCAGCGTAGAAAACAGGGGGTCCGAAAACACCATATATTTT. Translating it yields CASSVENRGSENTIYF.

This clone was counted a few times. The J gene is TRBJ2-3, the V gene TRBV4-1; TRBD1 is a possible D gene (6 bases). This CDR3 comprises 16 residues. Germline values: CDR1 MGHRA, CDR2 YSYEKL. Between the trimmed V and J ends, which lost 2 bases and 9 bases, there was a span of 21 bases. The CDR3 DNA sequence: TGCGCCAGCAGCCAACGACGGACAGATGATTACAGGACGCAGTATTTT. It yields the protein CASSQRRTDDYRTQYF.

V is TRBV6-5 and J is TRBJ2-3; a weak D match, TRBD2 (6 bases). V was cut by 4 bases and J by 0 bases, with 11 bases left in between. There are 15 residues in the CDR3. Germline CDR1 MNHEY, CDR2 SVGAGI. CDR3 amino acids: CASSLASASTDTQYF. The CDR3 bases are TGTGCCAGCAGTTTGGCTAGCGCTAGCACAGATACGCAGTATTTT.

The chain joins TRBV6-5 to TRBJ1-1, with TRBD1 matching over 7 bases. Germline-derived CDR1 and CDR2 are MNHEY and SVGAGI. J was trimmed by 0 bases and V by 6 bases; bases with no gene match: 7. This CDR3 is built from 15 residues. CDR3 sequence (DNA): TGTGCCAGCAGAAACAGGGGAACTATGAACACTGAAGCTTTCTTT. Translating it yields CASRNRGTMNTEAFF.

This chain joins TRBV4-3 and TRBJ2-2; no definite D call. Germline loops: CDR1 LGHNA, CDR2 YSLEER. The germline V and J ends were trimmed by 2 bases and 6 bases, with 13 bases remaining between them. The CDR3 runs to 15 residues. The CDR3 DNA reads TGCGCCAGCAGCCAATATAATCCAGCGTCCGGGGAGCTGTTTTTT. It translates to CASSQYNPASGELFF.

This clone has just a few counts. This chain joins TRBV28 and TRBJ2-6, with 7 bases identical to TRBD1. Trimming cost V 5 bases and J 6 bases; bases outside gene matches: 10. Germline lookup yields CDR1 MDHEN and CDR2 SYDVKM. The CDR3 totals 16 residues. CDR3 DNA sequence: TGTGCCAGCAGTGCCACGACAGGGCGGGTGGCCAACGTCCTGACTTTC. It translates to CASSATTGRVANVLTF.

This chain uses TRBV7-2 with TRBJ1-2; weak D call: TRBD1 (6 bases). Germline V gene data show CDR1 as SGHTA and CDR2 as FQGNSA. V was shortened by 0 bases and J by 4 bases, with 9 bases between the two germline ends. The CDR3 is 14 amino acids. CDR3: CASSLARGAYGYTF. Here the CDR3 DNA reads TGTGCCAGCAGCTTAGCTCGGGGGGCCTATGGCTACACCTTC.

V is TRBV19 and J is TRBJ1-1; D is uncertain. Trimming took 2 bases from V and 0 from J, leaving 10 bases between them. Germline CDR1 is LNHDA and CDR2 is SQIVND (reference sequence). There are 15 residues in the CDR3. The CDR3 here is CASSIFHGLNTEAFF. The DNA for the CDR3 is TGTGCCAGTAGTATATTCCACGGTTTGAACACTGAAGCTTTCTTT. Filled out from reference TRBV19 and TRBJ1-1, the complete variable domain reads DGGITQSPKYLFRKEGQNVTLSCEQNLNHDAMYWYRQDPGQGLRLIYYSQIVNDFQKGDIAEGYSVSREKKESFPLTVTSAQKNPTAFYLCASSIFHGLNTEAFFGQGTRLTVV.